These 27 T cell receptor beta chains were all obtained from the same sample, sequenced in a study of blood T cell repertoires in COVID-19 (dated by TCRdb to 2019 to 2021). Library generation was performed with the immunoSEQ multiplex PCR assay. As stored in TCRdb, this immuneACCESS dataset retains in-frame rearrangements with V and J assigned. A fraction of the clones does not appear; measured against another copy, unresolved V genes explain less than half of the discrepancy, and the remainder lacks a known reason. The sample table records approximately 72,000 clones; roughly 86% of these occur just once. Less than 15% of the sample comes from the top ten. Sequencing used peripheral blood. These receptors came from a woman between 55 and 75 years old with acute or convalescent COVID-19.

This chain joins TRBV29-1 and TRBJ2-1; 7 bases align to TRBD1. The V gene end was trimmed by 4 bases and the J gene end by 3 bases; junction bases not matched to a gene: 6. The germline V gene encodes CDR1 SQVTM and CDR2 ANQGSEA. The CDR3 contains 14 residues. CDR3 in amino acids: CSVGPGQNYNEQFF. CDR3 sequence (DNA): TGCAGCGTTGGCCCGGGACAGAACTACAATGAGCAGTTCTTC.

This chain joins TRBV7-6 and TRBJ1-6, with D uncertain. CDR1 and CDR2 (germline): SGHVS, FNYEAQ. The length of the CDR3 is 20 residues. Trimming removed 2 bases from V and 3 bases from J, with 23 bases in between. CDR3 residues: CASSLTILDHSGVYNSPLHF. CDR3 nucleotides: TGTGCCAGCAGCTTAACTATATTGGACCACTCCGGGGTCTATAATTCACCCCTCCACTTT.

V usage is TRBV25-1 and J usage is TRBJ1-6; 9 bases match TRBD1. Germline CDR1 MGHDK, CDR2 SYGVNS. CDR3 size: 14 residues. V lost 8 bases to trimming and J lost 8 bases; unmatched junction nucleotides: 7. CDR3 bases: TGTGCCAGCCGTAACGGGGACAGGGATTCACCCCTCCACTTT. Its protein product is CASRNGDRDSPLHF.

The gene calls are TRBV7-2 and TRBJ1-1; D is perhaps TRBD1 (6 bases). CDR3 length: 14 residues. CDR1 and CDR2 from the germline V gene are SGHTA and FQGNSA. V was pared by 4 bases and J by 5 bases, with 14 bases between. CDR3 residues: CASSSGVNPTEAFF. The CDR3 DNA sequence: TGTGCCAGCAGCTCAGGGGTGAACCCAACTGAAGCTTTCTTT.

The DNA for the CDR3 is TGCGCCAGCAGCTTGGAGGGGGCCGGAGAGCAGTTCTTC. Translating gives CASSLEGAGEQFF. The J gene is TRBJ2-1, the V gene TRBV5-1, with TRBD1 matching over 7 bases. The CDR3 is made up of 13 amino acids. J was trimmed by 10 bases and V by 0 bases; bases with no gene match: 4. Germline lookup yields CDR1 SGHRS and CDR2 YFSETQ.

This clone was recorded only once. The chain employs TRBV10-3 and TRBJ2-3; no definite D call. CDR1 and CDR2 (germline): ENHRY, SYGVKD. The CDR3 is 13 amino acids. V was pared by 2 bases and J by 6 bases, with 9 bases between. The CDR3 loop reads CAISEIMRDTQYF. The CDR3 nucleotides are TGTGCCATCAGTGAGATTATGAGGGATACGCAGTATTTT.

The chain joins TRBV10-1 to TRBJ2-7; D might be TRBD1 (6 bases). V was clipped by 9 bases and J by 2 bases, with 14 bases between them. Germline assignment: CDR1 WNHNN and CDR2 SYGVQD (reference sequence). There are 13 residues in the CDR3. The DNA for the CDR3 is TGCGCCAGAACAGGGTGGAGACCCTACGAGCAGTACTTC. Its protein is CARTGWRPYEQYF.

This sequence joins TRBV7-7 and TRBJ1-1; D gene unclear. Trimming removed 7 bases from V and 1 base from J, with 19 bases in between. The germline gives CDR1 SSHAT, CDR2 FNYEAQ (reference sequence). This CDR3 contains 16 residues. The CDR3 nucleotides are TGTGCCAGCAATGAGCGGGTCGGAGCTGAGAACACTGAAGCTTTCTTT. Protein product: CASNERVGAENTEAFF.

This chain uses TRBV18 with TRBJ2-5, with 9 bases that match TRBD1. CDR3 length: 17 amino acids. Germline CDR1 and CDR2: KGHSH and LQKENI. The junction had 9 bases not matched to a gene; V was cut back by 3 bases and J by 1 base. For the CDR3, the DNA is TGTGCCAGCTCACCGACTCGACAGGGGGGTCGCCAAGAGACCCAGTACTTC. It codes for CASSPTRQGGRQETQYF.

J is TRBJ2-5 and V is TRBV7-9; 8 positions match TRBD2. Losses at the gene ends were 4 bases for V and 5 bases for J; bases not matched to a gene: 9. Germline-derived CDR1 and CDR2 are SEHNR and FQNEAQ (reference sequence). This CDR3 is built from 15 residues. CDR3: CASSSKRRLAETQYF. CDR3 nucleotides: TGTGCCAGCAGCTCCAAGAGACGACTAGCGGAGACCCAGTACTTC.

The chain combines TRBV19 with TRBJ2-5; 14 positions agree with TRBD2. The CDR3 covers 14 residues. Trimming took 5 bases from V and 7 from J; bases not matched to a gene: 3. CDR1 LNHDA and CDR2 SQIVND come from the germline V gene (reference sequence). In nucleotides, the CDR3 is TGTGCCAGTAGTGCGGGACTAGCGGGGGCGACCCAGTACTTC. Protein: CASSAGLAGATQYF.

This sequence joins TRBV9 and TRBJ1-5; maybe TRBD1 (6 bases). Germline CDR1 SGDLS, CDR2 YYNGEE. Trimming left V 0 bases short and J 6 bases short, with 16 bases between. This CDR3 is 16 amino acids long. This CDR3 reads CASSVADRFLGQPQHF. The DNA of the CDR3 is TGTGCCAGCAGCGTAGCCGACAGGTTTTTGGGTCAGCCCCAGCATTTT.

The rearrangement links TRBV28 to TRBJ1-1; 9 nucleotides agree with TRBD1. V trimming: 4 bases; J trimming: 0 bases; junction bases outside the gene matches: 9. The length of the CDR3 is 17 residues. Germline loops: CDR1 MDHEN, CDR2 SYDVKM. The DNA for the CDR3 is TGTGCCAGCAGTTCTGGGACAGGGCCTCTCCTGAACACTGAAGCTTTCTTT. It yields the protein CASSSGTGPLLNTEAFF.

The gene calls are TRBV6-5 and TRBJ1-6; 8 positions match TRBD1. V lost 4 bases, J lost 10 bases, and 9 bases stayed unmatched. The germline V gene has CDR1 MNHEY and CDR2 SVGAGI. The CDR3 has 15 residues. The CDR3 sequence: CASSSLQGEWSPLHF. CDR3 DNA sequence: TGTGCCAGCAGTTCCTTACAGGGGGAATGGTCACCCCTCCACTTT.

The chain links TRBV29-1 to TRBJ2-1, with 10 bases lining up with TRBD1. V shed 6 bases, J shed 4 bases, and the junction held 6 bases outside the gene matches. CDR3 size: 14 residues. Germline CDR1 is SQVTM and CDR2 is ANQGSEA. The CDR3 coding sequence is TGCAGCGTGGCCGGGACAGGGGATTACAATGAGCAGTTCTTC. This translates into CSVAGTGDYNEQFF.

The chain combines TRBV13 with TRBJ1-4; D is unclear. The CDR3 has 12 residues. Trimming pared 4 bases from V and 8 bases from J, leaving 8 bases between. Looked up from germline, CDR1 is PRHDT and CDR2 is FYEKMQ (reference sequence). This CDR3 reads CASSSGREKLFF. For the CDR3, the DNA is TGTGCCAGCAGCTCGGGAAGGGAAAAACTGTTTTTT.

CDR3: CASSQDFGQAETQYF. CDR3 DNA sequence: TGTGCCAGCAGCCAAGACTTCGGACAGGCAGAGACCCAGTACTTC. This chain joins TRBV3-1 (or the pseudogene TRBV3-2) and TRBJ2-5, with TRBD1 identical over 7 bases. After removal of 0 bases from V and 4 bases from J, the junction contained 5 bases not matched to a gene. CDR3 length equals 15 residues. The germline gives CDR1 LGHDT, CDR2 YNNKEL (reference sequence).

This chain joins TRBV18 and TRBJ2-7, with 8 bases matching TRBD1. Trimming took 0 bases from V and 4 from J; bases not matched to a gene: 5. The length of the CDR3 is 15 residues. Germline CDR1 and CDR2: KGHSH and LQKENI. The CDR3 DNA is TGTGCCAGCTCACCACCTGGACAGGGAAGGTACGAGCAGTACTTC. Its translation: CASSPPGQGRYEQYF.

As DNA, the CDR3 is TGTGCCTGGAGTGCGGGGGGCGGCTACGAGCAGTACTTC. Amino acids: CAWSAGGGYEQYF. V gene TRBV30 combines with J gene TRBJ2-7; possibly TRBD2 for D (7 bases). The CDR3 has 13 residues. Trimming took off 1 base at V and 3 bases at J, with 10 bases between the two ends. Germline V gives CDR1 GTSNPN, CDR2 SVGIG (reference sequence).

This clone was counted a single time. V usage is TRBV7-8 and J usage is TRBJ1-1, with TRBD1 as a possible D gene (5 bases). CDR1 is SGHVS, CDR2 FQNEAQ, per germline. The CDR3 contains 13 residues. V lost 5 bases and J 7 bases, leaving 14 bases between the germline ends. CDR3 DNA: TGTGCCAGCAGCCTCAAGCGGGACGGTGAAGCTTTCTTT. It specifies CASSLKRDGEAFF.

CDR3 amino acids: CASTGNIRGQQNTEAFF. In DNA, the CDR3 is TGTGCCAGTACCGGCAATATACGAGGACAGCAGAACACTGAAGCTTTCTTT. The chain links TRBV19 to TRBJ1-1; weak D call: TRBD1 (6 bases). Germline CDR1 is LNHDA and CDR2 is SQIVND (reference sequence). This CDR3 spans 17 amino acids. V lost 7 bases and J lost 1, with 22 bases in between. Looking up the rest from reference TRBV19 and TRBJ1-1 gives the full variable domain: DGGITQSPKYLFRKEGQNVTLSCEQNLNHDAMYWYRQDPGQGLRLIYYSQIVNDFQKGDIAEGYSVSREKKESFPLTVTSAQKNPTAFYLCASTGNIRGQQNTEAFFGQGTRLTVV.

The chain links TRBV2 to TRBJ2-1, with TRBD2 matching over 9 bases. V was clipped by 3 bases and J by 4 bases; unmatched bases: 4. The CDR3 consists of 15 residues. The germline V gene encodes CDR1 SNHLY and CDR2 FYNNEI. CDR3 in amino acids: CASSDRGGVYNEQFF. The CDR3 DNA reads TGTGCCAGCAGTGATCGCGGGGGGGTTTACAATGAGCAGTTCTTC. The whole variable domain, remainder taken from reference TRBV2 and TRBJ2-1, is EPEVTQTPSHQVTQMGQEVILRCVPISNHLYFYWYRQILGQKVEFLVSFYNNEISEKSEIFDDQFSVERPDGSNFTLKIRSTKLEDSAMYFCASSDRGGVYNEQFFGPGTRLTVL.

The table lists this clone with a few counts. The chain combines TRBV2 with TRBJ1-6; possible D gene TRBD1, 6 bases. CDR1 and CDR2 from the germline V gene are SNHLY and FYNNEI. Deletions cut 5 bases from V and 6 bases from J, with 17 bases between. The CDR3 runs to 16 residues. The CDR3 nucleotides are TGTGCCAGCAGTCCAAGCGCAAACAGGGCTAATTCACCCCTCCACTTT. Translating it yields CASSPSANRANSPLHF.

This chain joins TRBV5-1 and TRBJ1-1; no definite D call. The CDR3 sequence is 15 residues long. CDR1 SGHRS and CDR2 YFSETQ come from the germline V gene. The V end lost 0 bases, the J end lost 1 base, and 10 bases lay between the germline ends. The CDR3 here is CASSLVGGSNTEAFF. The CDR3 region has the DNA TGCGCCAGCAGCTTGGTAGGAGGCTCGAACACTGAAGCTTTCTTT.

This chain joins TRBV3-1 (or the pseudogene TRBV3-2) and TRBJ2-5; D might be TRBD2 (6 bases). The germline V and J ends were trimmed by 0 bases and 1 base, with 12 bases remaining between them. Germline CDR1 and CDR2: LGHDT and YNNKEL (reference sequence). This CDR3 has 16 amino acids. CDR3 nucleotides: TGTGCCAGCAGCCAAGAAATAGCGGACCTCCAAGAGACCCAGTACTTC. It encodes CASSQEIADLQETQYF.

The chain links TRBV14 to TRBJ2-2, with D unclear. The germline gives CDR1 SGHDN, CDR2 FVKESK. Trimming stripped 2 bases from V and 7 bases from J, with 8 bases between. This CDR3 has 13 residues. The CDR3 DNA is TGTGCCAGCAGCCAACAAAACGGCGGGGAGCTGTTTTTT. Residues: CASSQQNGGELFF.

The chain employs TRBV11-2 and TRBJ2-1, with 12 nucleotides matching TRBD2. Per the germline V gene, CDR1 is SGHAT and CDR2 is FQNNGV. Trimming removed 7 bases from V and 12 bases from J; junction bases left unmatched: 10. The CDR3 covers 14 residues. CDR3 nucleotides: TGTGCCAGCAAGACCTCTAGCGGGGGGGCCAGGCAGTTCTTC. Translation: CASKTSSGGARQFF.